This T cell receptor (beta chain) appears in the sequencing data of a study of response to subunit inactivated influenza vaccine. Germline V gene data show CDR1 as MNHEY and CDR2 as SMNVEV (reference sequence). Deletions cut 4 bases from V and 5 bases from J, with 18 bases between. CDR3 length equals 15 residues. MiXCR, applied by TCRdb to the RT-PCR reads, yields one record per CDR3 protein. The table includes roughly 760,000 distinct CDR3 sequences, approximately 21% detected once. This chain links TRBV27 with TRBJ2-7; D is undetermined. The clonotype originates from a middle-aged man who received an inactivated influenza vaccine. The specimen comprised PBMCs from blood, sampled approximately 5 days after vaccination. CDR3 bases: TGTGCCAGCAGTTCAATTCTATCTCCAAGGGACGAGCAGTACTTC. Encoded protein: CASSSILSPRDEQYF.